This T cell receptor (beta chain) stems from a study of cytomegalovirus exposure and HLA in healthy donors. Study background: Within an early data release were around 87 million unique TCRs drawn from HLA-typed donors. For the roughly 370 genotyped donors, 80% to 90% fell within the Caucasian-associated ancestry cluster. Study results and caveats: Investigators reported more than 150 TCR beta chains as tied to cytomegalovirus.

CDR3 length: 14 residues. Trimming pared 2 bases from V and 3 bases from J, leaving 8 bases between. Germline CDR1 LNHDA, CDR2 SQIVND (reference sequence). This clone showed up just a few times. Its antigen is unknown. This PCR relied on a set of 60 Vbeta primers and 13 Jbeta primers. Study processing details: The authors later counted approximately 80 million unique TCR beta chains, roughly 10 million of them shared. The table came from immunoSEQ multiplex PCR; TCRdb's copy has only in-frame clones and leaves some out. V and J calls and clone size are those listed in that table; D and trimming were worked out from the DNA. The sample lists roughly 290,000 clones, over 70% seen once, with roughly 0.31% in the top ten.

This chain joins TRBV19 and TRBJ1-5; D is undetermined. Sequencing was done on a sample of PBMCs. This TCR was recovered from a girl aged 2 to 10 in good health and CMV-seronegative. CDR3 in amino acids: CASSILFANQPQHF. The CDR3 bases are TGTGCCAGTAGTATACTATTTGCCAATCAGCCCCAGCATTTT.